One and the same sample provided the 9 T cell receptor beta chains below, sequenced in a study of cytomegalovirus exposure and HLA in healthy donors. Primers: 60 Vbeta forward and 13 Jbeta reverse. The assay was immunoSEQ multiplex PCR, and TCRdb's table has in-frame clones only and misses some. The sample has roughly 150,000 clones, 65% to 70% seen once. Sequencing was carried out using PBMCs. These receptors all stem from a man aged 25 to 40 in good health and CMV-seropositive.

The V call is TRBV19, the J call TRBJ1-5, with 7 bases identical to TRBD1. Trimming at V came to 5 bases and at J to 2 bases, leaving 6 bases not matched to a gene. In germline, CDR1 is LNHDA, CDR2 SQIVND (reference sequence). The CDR3 consists of 15 residues. In DNA form, the CDR3 reads TGTGCCAGTAGTCCAAACAGGGGAGGCAATCAGCCCCAGCATTTT. It encodes CASSPNRGGNQPQHF.

The chain is built from TRBV30 and TRBJ1-5; 10 nucleotides line up with TRBD1. The germline V gene has CDR1 GTSNPN and CDR2 SVGIG (reference sequence). Trimming took 3 bases from V and 0 from J; bases not matched to a gene: 8. This CDR3 contains 17 residues. The CDR3 sequence is CAWSLKGTGDSNQPQHF. The CDR3 DNA follows: TGTGCCTGGAGCTTGAAGGGGACAGGGGATAGCAATCAGCCCCAGCATTTT.

This chain joins TRBV11-3 and TRBJ1-1, with D maybe TRBD1 (5 bases). V was clipped by 5 bases and J by 4 bases, with 14 bases between them. Germline V CDR1 and CDR2: SGHNT, YENEEA. This CDR3 is 14 amino acids long. The CDR3 spells CASSPRDGSTEAFF. In nucleotides, the CDR3 is TGTGCCAGCAGCCCCCGGGACGGGAGCACTGAAGCTTTCTTT. Full variable domain (remainder filled in from reference TRBV11-3 and TRBJ1-1): EAGVVQSPRYKIIEKKQPVAFWCNPISGHNTLYWYLQNLGQGPELLIRYENEEAVDDSQLPKDRFSAERLKGVDSTLKIQPAELGDSAVYLCASSPRDGSTEAFFGQGTRLTVV.

V gene TRBV11-2 combines with J gene TRBJ2-7, with 7 bases lining up with TRBD1. V gave up 2 bases and J gave up 3 bases; unmatched junction bases: 4. The CDR3 runs to 14 residues. The germline V gene has CDR1 SGHAT and CDR2 FQNNGV. CDR3 residues: CASSLSTGNYEQYF. The CDR3 bases are TGTGCCAGCAGCTTATCGACAGGGAACTACGAGCAGTACTTC.

This clone came up a few times. The chain links TRBV6-1 to TRBJ1-4; a weak D match, TRBD1 (6 bases). The CDR3 length is 15 residues. V lost 6 bases to trimming and J lost 4 bases, with 15 bases between them. Germline CDR1 and CDR2: MNHNS and SASEGT. This CDR3 reads CASRPLRGGNEKLFF. CDR3 nucleotide sequence: TGTGCCAGCAGACCCCTAAGGGGGGGTAATGAAAAACTGTTTTTT.

Only one count was recorded for this clone. This rearrangement joins TRBV6-1 to TRBJ2-5, with 9 positions matching TRBD1. The end of the DNA is better explained by TRBJ2-7, so the J call may be wrong. This CDR3 is built from 15 residues. From germline, CDR1 is MNHNS and CDR2 SASEGT. The CDR3 sequence is CASHSFGTGYYEQYF. The CDR3 bases are TGTGCCAGCCATTCCTTCGGGACAGGGTACTACGAGCAGTACTTC.

This clone came up a few times. The V gene is TRBV6-1, the J gene TRBJ1-1; no definite D call. The CDR3 contains 15 residues. Looked up from germline, CDR1 is MNHNS and CDR2 is SASEGT. Trimming took 6 bases from V and 1 from J, leaving 15 bases between them. CDR3: CASRYRGRENTEAFF. The CDR3 bases are TGTGCCAGCAGATACCGCGGTCGGGAGAACACTGAAGCTTTCTTT.

The chain recombines TRBV10-2 with TRBJ2-1; TRBD2 matches at 11 bases. The germline V gene encodes CDR1 WSHSY and CDR2 SAAADI. The V segment lost 8 bases and the J segment 5 bases; nucleotides outside the gene matches: 11. The CDR3 extends over 16 amino acids. The CDR3 sequence is CASVTSTSGDNNEQFF. The CDR3 coding sequence is TGCGCCAGCGTTACTTCGACTAGCGGGGATAACAATGAGCAGTTCTTC.

This chain uses TRBV21-1 with TRBJ1-5; the table assigns TRBD1, which was not confirmed against the DNA. TRBV21-1 is recorded as a pseudogene. The CDR3 contains 14 residues. The CDR3 DNA follows: TGTGCCAGCAGCGCAGTAGACAGTTATCAGCCCCAGCATTTT. Residues: CASSAVDSYQPQHF.